The clone carrying this T cell receptor beta chain occurred a few times. Its antigen is not known. Generated by immunoSEQ multiplex PCR, the TCRdb table keeps only in-frame clones and is missing some. Seen here are about 10,000 clones, roughly three quarters observed once, and the top ten hold roughly 10%. This sample was taken from a study of CD4+ T cells in melanoma. Findings and limits, study-wide: A reported correlation linked neoantigen-specific CD4+ T cells to CD8+, macrophage and B cell function. Reportedly, melanoma neoantigen-specific CD4+ T cells showed varied differentiation states.

The source of this sequence is a human donor with melanoma. Sequencing used cells from a culture (not recorded whether cultured in vitro).

Here the CDR3 reads CASRAKENTEAFF. The CDR3, as DNA: TGTGCCAGCAGAGCGAAGGAAAACACTGAAGCTTTCTTT. This rearrangement joins TRBV2 to TRBJ1-1; D gene unclear. This CDR3 has 13 amino acids. Per germline, CDR1 SNHLY and CDR2 FYNNEI. Trimming removed 6 bases at V and 2 bases at J, with 10 bases between.